The 22 T cell receptor beta chains listed next were all sequenced from one sample in a study of cytomegalovirus exposure and HLA in healthy donors. Researchers ran the PCR with 60 Vbeta and 13 Jbeta primers. Here immunoSEQ multiplex PCR was the method, and the copy in TCRdb shows in-frame clones only, minus some. The sample has about 140,000 clones, approximately 82% seen once. Sequenced sample: PBMCs. The receptors originated from a man aged 18 to 29 in good health and CMV-seropositive.

The rearrangement joins TRBV7-2 to TRBJ2-7, with D possibly matching TRBD1 (5 bases). The length of the CDR3 is 15 residues. The V and J ends lost 1 base and 5 bases respectively, with 15 bases between them. CDR1 is SGHTA and CDR2 is FQGNSA in the germline V gene. CDR3: CASSLGVSGPHEQYF. For the CDR3, the DNA is TGTGCCAGCAGCTTAGGGGTATCAGGGCCCCACGAGCAGTACTTC. The whole variable domain, remainder taken from reference TRBV7-2 and TRBJ2-7, is GAGVSQSPSNKVTEKGKDVELRCDPISGHTALYWYRQSLGQGLEFLIYFQGNSAPDKSGLPSDRFSAERTGGSVSTLTIQRTQQEDSAVYLCASSLGVSGPHEQYFGPGTRLTVT.

This chain links TRBV6-1 with TRBJ2-5; D is perhaps TRBD2 (7 bases). CDR1 and CDR2 from the germline V gene are MNHNS and SASEGT. The CDR3 extends over 15 amino acids. Deletions cut 10 bases from V and 1 base from J, with 19 bases between. Written as DNA, the CDR3 is TGTGCCACCCGCTCGCTGGGAGGGGGCCAAGAGACCCAGTACTTC. Its protein product is CATRSLGGGQETQYF.

The V and J genes are TRBV7-8 and TRBJ1-5, with a possible D match to TRBD1 (5 bases). Deletions cut 0 bases from V and 5 bases from J, with 5 bases between. The CDR3 is 13 residues long. Germline values: CDR1 SGHVS, CDR2 FQNEAQ. The chain's CDR3 is CASSLAGDQPQHF. In DNA, the CDR3 is TGTGCCAGCAGCTTAGCAGGGGATCAGCCCCAGCATTTT.

This clone appeared once. The chain joins TRBV6-6 to TRBJ1-4; unclear D gene. The CDR3 is made up of 14 amino acids. CDR1 and CDR2 (germline): MNHNY, SVGAGI (reference sequence). V was cut by 0 bases and J by 7 bases, with 9 bases left in between. The CDR3 reads CASSYSLRGEKLFF. In DNA, the CDR3 is TGTGCCAGCAGTTACTCGTTACGGGGTGAAAAACTGTTTTTT.

The chain has TRBV28 and TRBJ2-2, with a possible D match to TRBD2 (6 bases). Between the trimmed V and J ends, which lost 8 bases and 4 bases, there was a span of 8 bases. The CDR3 spans 12 residues. Germline CDR1 and CDR2: MDHEN and SYDVKM. CDR3 sequence reads: CASVGGTGELFF. CDR3 in DNA: TGTGCCAGCGTGGGGGGCACCGGGGAGCTGTTTTTT.

The sample holds a few counts of this clone. The rearrangement joins TRBV6-1 to TRBJ2-7; possibly TRBD1 for D (6 bases). This CDR3 region has 15 residues. Trimming took off 6 bases at V and 1 base at J, with 16 bases between the two ends. The germline gives CDR1 MNHNS, CDR2 SASEGT. The CDR3 sequence is CASRDWGRGSYEQYF. CDR3 sequence (DNA): TGTGCCAGCAGAGATTGGGGGCGCGGATCCTACGAGCAGTACTTC.

This clone was counted a single time. J is TRBJ1-4 and V is TRBV5-1, with TRBD1 as a possible D gene (5 bases). V lost 1 base and J lost 5, with 12 bases in between. The CDR3 runs 15 residues. The germline gives CDR1 SGHRS, CDR2 YFSETQ. Here the CDR3 reads CASSLTQGTNEKLFF. DNA of the CDR3: TGCGCCAGCAGCTTGACTCAGGGAACGAATGAAAAACTGTTTTTT.

Only a few counts were recorded for this clone. A junction boundary mismatches the germline segment, possibly from a read error. The chain recombines TRBV2 with TRBJ2-1; weak D call: TRBD2 (6 bases). Germline CDR1 SNHLY, CDR2 FYNNEI. This CDR3 has 10 residues. This CDR3 is CASSEGGPVF. In nucleotides, the CDR3 is TGTGCCAGCAGTGAGGGGGGACCAGTCTTC.

The chain links TRBV27 to TRBJ2-7; 7 nucleotides agree with TRBD2. There are 14 residues in the CDR3. Germline V CDR1 and CDR2: MNHEY, SMNVEV (reference sequence). V was pared by 3 bases and J by 5 bases, with 7 bases of the junction left unmatched. CDR3 sequence: CASSLKGRVDEQYF. CDR3 DNA sequence: TGTGCCAGCAGTTTGAAGGGGAGGGTGGACGAGCAGTACTTC.

The chain uses TRBV9 and TRBJ2-1, with 10 bases matching TRBD2. CDR1 is SGDLS and CDR2 is YYNGEE in the germline V gene. V was clipped by 3 bases and J by 6 bases; unmatched bases: 6. The CDR3 length is 15 residues. CDR3: CASSEGPSGSNEQFF. The CDR3, as DNA: TGTGCCAGCAGCGAGGGGCCTAGCGGGAGCAATGAGCAGTTCTTC.

V gene TRBV6-1 combines with J gene TRBJ2-3; D is ambiguous. Trimming left V 6 bases short and J 0 bases short, with 7 bases between. Germline V gene data show CDR1 as MNHNS and CDR2 as SASEGT. This CDR3 is 13 amino acids long. Here the CDR3 DNA reads TGTGCCAGCAGGGAACCGAGCACAGATACGCAGTATTTT. It is translated as CASREPSTDTQYF.

The V call is TRBV28, the J call TRBJ1-5; no reliable D call. Germline CDR1 MDHEN, CDR2 SYDVKM. This CDR3 is 13 amino acids long. V lost 2 bases and J lost 1, with 3 bases in between. The CDR3 DNA follows: TGTGCCAGCAGTTTAGAGAGCAATCAGCCCCAGCATTTT. Amino acid sequence: CASSLESNQPQHF.

V and J are TRBV5-1 and TRBJ2-3, with 9 nucleotides matching TRBD1. Germline CDR1 is SGHRS and CDR2 is YFSETQ. The V segment lost 6 bases and the J segment 2 bases; nucleotides outside the gene matches: 4. CDR3 size: 14 residues. CDR3 protein: CASTRTGDTDTQYF. The CDR3 DNA reads as TGCGCCAGCACCCGGACAGGGGACACAGATACGCAGTATTTT.

The J gene is TRBJ2-7, the V gene TRBV28, with 8 positions matching TRBD2. The CDR3 is 14 amino acids. V lost 10 bases, J lost 4 bases, and 12 bases stayed unmatched. CDR1 is MDHEN, CDR2 SYDVKM, per germline. The CDR3 DNA sequence: TGTGCCACCCGAGGTCATAGCGGGACTTACGAGCAGTACTTC. Translation gives CATRGHSGTYEQYF.

The chain combines TRBV27 with TRBJ2-4; D uncertain. CDR3 size: 14 residues. Germline CDR1 is MNHEY and CDR2 is SMNVEV (reference sequence). The V gene lost 4 bases and the J gene lost 2 bases, with 9 bases spanning the gap. CDR3 protein: CASSSYGSKNIQYF. DNA for the CDR3: TGTGCCAGCAGTTCGTACGGTTCCAAAAACATTCAGTACTTC.

The V and J genes are TRBV6-1 and TRBJ2-1; TRBD1 might be the D (5 bases). Germline V CDR1 and CDR2: MNHNS, SASEGT. The germline V and J ends were trimmed by 4 bases and 4 bases, with 17 bases remaining between them. The CDR3 spans 16 residues. For the CDR3, the DNA is TGTGCCAGCAGTGTAACCAGGGCGGCCGAATACAATGAGCAGTTCTTC. Residues: CASSVTRAAEYNEQFF.

This clone showed up just once. This sequence joins TRBV19 and TRBJ2-7; 11 nucleotides line up with TRBD1. The V gene end was trimmed by 7 bases and the J gene end by 1 base; junction bases not matched to a gene: 9. Germline V gene data show CDR1 as LNHDA and CDR2 as SQIVND (reference sequence). The length of the CDR3 is 16 residues. In DNA, the CDR3 is TGTGCCAGTACCATTATAGGGACAGGGGGGTCCTACGAGCAGTACTTC. It translates to CASTIIGTGGSYEQYF.

As to this clone: The identical CDR3 is also encoded by other nucleotide sequences in the sample. The genes are TRBV9 and TRBJ2-1; no clear D. The V gene's germline CDR1 is SGDLS and CDR2 YYNGEE. The CDR3 is made up of 14 amino acids. V lost 3 bases to trimming and J lost 0 bases, with 7 bases between them. The CDR3 coding sequence is TGTGCCAGCAGCGCTACTGGCTCCTACAATGAGCAGTTCTTC. It translates to CASSATGSYNEQFF.

CDR3 nucleotides: TGTGCCAGCAGTAAACAGGGTGGTACCTATGGCTACACCTTC. It is translated as CASSKQGGTYGYTF. The gene calls are TRBV6-5 and TRBJ1-2, with D maybe TRBD1 (6 bases). Looked up from germline, CDR1 is MNHEY and CDR2 is SVGAGI. V gave up 5 bases and J gave up 4 bases, with 14 bases separating them. CDR3 length: 14 amino acids.

CDR3 in amino acids: CASSIGPGQDVGGYTF. The DNA of the CDR3 is TGTGCCAGTAGTATAGGTCCGGGACAGGACGTAGGGGGCTACACCTTC. The genes are TRBV19 and TRBJ1-2; TRBD1 aligns across 8 bases. CDR3 length equals 16 residues. Trimming at V came to 1 base and at J to 8 bases, leaving 12 bases not matched to a gene. Per germline, CDR1 LNHDA and CDR2 SQIVND (reference sequence).

This clone was detected a few times. J is TRBJ1-2 and V is TRBV28, with D perhaps TRBD1 (6 bases). This CDR3 has 13 residues. Trimming shortened V by 6 bases and J by 8 bases, and 16 bases separated the two germline ends. Germline V gene data show CDR1 as MDHEN and CDR2 as SYDVKM. The CDR3 is CASSLIQGRGYTF. CDR3 DNA: TGTGCCAGCAGCCTTATACAGGGAAGAGGCTACACCTTC.

In nucleotides, the CDR3 is TGTGCCAGTAGTATCGCCCCCTTGGGCAGAAATCAGCCCCAGCATTTT. Encoded protein: CASSIAPLGRNQPQHF. The rearrangement uses TRBV19 and TRBJ1-5; no definite D call. The length of the CDR3 is 16 residues. Trimming left V 3 bases short and J 4 bases short, with 16 bases between. Germline V lookup: CDR1 LNHDA, CDR2 SQIVND (reference sequence).